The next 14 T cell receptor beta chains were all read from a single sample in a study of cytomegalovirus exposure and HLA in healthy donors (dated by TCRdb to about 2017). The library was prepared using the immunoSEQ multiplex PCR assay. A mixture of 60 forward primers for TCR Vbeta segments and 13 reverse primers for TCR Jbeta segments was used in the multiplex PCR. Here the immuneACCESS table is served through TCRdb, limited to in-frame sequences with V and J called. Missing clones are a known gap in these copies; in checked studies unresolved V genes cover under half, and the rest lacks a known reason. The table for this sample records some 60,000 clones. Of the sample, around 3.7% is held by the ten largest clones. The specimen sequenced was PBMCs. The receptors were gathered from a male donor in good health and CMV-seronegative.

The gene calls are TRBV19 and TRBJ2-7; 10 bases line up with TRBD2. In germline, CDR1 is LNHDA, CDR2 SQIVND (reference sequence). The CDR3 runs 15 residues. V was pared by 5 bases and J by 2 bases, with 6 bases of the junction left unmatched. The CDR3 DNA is TGTGCCAGTAGTGAACTAGCGGGGACCGCCTACGAGCAGTACTTC. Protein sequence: CASSELAGTAYEQYF.

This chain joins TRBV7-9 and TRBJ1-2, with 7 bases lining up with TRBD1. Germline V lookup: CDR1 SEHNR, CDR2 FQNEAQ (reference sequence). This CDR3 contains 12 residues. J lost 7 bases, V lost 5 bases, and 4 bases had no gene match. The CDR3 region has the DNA TGTGCCAGCAGCCCCGACAGGGCTGGCTACACCTTC. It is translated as CASSPDRAGYTF.

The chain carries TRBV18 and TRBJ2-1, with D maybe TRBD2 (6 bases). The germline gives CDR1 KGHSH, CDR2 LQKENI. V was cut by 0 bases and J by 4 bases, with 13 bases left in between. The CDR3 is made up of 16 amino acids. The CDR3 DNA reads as TGTGCCAGCTCACCACCGGGGGTAGCGGCGTACAATGAGCAGTTCTTC. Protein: CASSPPGVAAYNEQFF.

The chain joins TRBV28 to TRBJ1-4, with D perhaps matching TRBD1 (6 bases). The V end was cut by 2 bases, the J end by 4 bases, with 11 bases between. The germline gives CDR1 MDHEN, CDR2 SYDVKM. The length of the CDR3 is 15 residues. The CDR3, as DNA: TGTGCCAGCAGTTTAGCGACAGGAATTAATGAAAAACTGTTTTTT. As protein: CASSLATGINEKLFF.

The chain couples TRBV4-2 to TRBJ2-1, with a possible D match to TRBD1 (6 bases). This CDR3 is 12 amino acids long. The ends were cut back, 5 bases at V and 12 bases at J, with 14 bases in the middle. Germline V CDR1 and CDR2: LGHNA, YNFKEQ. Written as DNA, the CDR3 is TGTGCCAGCAGCACACGCCAAGGGGGGCAGTTCTTC. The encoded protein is CASSTRQGGQFF.

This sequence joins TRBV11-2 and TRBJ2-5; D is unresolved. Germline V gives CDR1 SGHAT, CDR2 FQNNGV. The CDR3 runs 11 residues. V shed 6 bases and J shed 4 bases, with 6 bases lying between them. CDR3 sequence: CASRALETQYF. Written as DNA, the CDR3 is TGTGCCAGCAGAGCTCTAGAGACCCAGTACTTC.

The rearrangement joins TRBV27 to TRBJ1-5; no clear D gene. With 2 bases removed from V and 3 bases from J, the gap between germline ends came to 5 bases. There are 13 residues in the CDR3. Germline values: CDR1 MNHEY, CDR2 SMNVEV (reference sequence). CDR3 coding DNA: TGTGCCAGCAGTTTAGAGGTCAATCAGCCCCAGCATTTT. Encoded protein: CASSLEVNQPQHF.

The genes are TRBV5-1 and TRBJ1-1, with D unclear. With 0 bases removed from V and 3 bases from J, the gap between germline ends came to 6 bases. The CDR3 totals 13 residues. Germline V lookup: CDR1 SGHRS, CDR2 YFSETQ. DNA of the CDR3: TGCGCCAGCAGCTTGGACAGATACACTGAAGCTTTCTTT. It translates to CASSLDRYTEAFF. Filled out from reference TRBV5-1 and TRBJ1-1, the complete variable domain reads KAGVTQTPRYLIKTRGQQVTLSCSPISGHRSVSWYQQTPGQGLQFLFEYFSETQRNKGNFPGRFSGRQFSNSRSEMNVSTLELGDSALYLCASSLDRYTEAFFGQGTRLTVV.

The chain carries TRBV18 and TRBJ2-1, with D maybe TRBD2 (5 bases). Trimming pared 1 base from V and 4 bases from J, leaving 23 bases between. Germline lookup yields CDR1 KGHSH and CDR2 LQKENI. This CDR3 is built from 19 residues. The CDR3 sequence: CASSPRNRLLGYEYNEQFF. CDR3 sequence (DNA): TGTGCCAGCTCACCACGGAATCGACTACTCGGGTATGAATACAATGAGCAGTTCTTC. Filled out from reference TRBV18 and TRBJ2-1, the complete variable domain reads NAGVMQNPRHLVRRRGQEARLRCSPMKGHSHVYWYRQLPEEGLKFMVYLQKENIIDESGMPKERFSAEFPKEGPSILRIQQVVRGDSAAYFCASSPRNRLLGYEYNEQFFGPGTRLTVL.

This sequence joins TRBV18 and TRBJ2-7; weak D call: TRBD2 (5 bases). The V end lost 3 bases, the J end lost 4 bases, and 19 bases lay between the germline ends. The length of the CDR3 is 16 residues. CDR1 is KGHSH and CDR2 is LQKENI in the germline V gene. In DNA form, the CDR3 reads TGTGCCAGCTCACCGGAATCTGCGGGCCATACTTACGAGCAGTACTTC. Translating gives CASSPESAGHTYEQYF.

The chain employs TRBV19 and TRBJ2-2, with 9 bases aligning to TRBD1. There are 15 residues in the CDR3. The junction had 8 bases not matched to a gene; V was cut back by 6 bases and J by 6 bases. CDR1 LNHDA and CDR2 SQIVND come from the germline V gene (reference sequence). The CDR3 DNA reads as TGTGCCAGTAGCTCCGGGACAGGGCTTCCCGGGGAGCTGTTTTTT. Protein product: CASSSGTGLPGELFF.

In nucleotides, the CDR3 is TGTGCCAGCAGTGAATTGGGACAGGAATCTGAAGCTTTCTTT. Protein product: CASSELGQESEAFF. This chain links TRBV2 with TRBJ1-1; 8 bases fit TRBD1. Germline CDR1 reads SNHLY; CDR2 reads FYNNEI. This CDR3 is built from 14 residues. The ends lost 2 bases at V and 6 bases at J; junction bases unmatched: 5.

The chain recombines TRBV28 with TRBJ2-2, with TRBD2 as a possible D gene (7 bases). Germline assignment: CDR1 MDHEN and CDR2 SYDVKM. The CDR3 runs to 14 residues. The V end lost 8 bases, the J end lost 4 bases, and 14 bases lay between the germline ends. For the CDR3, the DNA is TGTGCCAGCGCTGGGGGGGCAGCCACCGGGGAGCTGTTTTTT. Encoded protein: CASAGGAATGELFF.

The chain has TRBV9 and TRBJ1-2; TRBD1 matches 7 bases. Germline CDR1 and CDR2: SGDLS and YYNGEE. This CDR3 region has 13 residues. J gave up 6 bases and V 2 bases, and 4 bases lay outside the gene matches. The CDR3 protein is CASSVTGAHGYTF. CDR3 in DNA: TGTGCCAGCAGCGTTACAGGGGCCCATGGCTACACCTTC.